Following are 23 T cell receptor beta chains from one sample sequenced in a study of identical twins. TCRdb recomputed calls from the 5' RACE reads with MiXCR, one row per CDR3 protein. Of fewer than 250,000 distinct CDR3 sequences listed, approximately 8% are singletons. The same sample was also studied in work on yellow fever vaccine responses in identical twins.

Sequenced: CD8+ T cells sorted from blood. The receptors come from a woman aged 18-29 years in good health.

This clonotype appeared many times. V and J are TRBV5-1 and TRBJ2-1; D remains ambiguous. In germline, CDR1 is SGHRS, CDR2 YFSETQ. Trimming took 3 bases from V and 4 from J, leaving 8 bases between them. The CDR3 is 13 residues long. CDR3 protein: CASSYGSYNEQFF. For the CDR3, the DNA is TGCGCCAGCAGCTACGGGTCTTACAATGAGCAGTTCTTC.

The J gene is TRBJ2-7, the V gene TRBV7-9; 8 nucleotides line up with TRBD1. With 7 bases clipped from V and 2 bases from J, the junction kept 10 bases outside the gene matches. The CDR3 consists of 15 residues. CDR1 SEHNR and CDR2 FQNEAQ come from the germline V gene (reference sequence). CDR3 DNA sequence: TGTGCCAGCACCCCCGCGGGACAGGCAACCTACGAGCAGTACGTC. Translation: CASTPAGQATYEQYV.

The V call is TRBV28, the J call TRBJ2-2; 8 positions match TRBD1. This CDR3 region has 15 residues. The germline V gene encodes CDR1 MDHEN and CDR2 SYDVKM. Losses at the gene ends were 6 bases for V and 6 bases for J; bases not matched to a gene: 9. The CDR3 DNA follows: TGTGCCAGCAGACTAGGACAGGGTTTGTCCGGGGAGCTGTTTTTT. Protein product: CASRLGQGLSGELFF. Full variable domain (missing parts from reference TRBV28 and TRBJ2-2): DVKVTQSSRYLVKRTGEKVFLECVQDMDHENMFWYRQDPGLGLRLIYFSYDVKMKEKGDIPEGYSVSREKKERFSLILESASTNQTSMYLCASRLGQGLSGELFFGEGSRLTVL.

This clonotype was observed a handful of times. The J gene is TRBJ2-4, the V gene TRBV2; tentative D call: TRBD1 (6 bases). The CDR3 is 10 residues long. Germline CDR1 is SNHLY and CDR2 is FYNNEI. V dropped 8 bases and J dropped 12 bases, with 11 bases sitting between them. The CDR3 loop reads CASVGTYQYF. CDR3 nucleotides: TGTGCCAGCGTTGGGACATATCAGTACTTC.

The J gene is TRBJ2-1, the V gene TRBV9; TRBD2 might be the D (6 bases). The germline V gene encodes CDR1 SGDLS and CDR2 YYNGEE. V was cut by 3 bases and J by 9 bases, with 13 bases left in between. The CDR3 is 13 amino acids. Written as DNA, the CDR3 is TGTGCCAGCAGCGGGGCTAGCGACGGTGAGCAGTTCTTC. This encodes CASSGASDGEQFF. The entire variable domain, with the rest obtained from reference TRBV9 and TRBJ2-1, is as follows: DSGVTQTPKHLITATGQRVTLRCSPRSGDLSVYWYQQSLDQGLQFLIQYYNGEERAKGNILERFSAQQFPDLHSELNLSSLELGDSALYFCASSGASDGEQFFGPGTRLTVL.

The chain links TRBV7-9 to TRBJ2-7; D possibly matches TRBD1 or TRBD2 (5 bases each). This CDR3 is 15 amino acids long. The germline gives CDR1 SEHNR, CDR2 FQNEAQ (reference sequence). Trimming cost V 4 bases and J 4 bases, with 17 bases left between them. The CDR3 spells CASSSPVVRGYEQYF. CDR3 DNA: TGTGCCAGCAGCTCCCCCGTGGTGAGGGGTTACGAGCAGTACTTC.

The V gene is TRBV5-5, the J gene TRBJ2-2, with TRBD2 matching over 10 bases. V trimming: 0 bases; J trimming: 7 bases; junction bases outside the gene matches: 6. The CDR3 runs to 16 residues. In germline, CDR1 is SGHKS, CDR2 YYEKEE (reference sequence). The CDR3 DNA reads as TGTGCCAGCAGCTTGGGTCTAGCGGGAGCGGTCGGGGAGCTGTTTTTT. Amino acid sequence: CASSLGLAGAVGELFF.

The rearrangement uses TRBV24-1 and TRBJ2-6, with D perhaps matching TRBD2 (5 bases). CDR1 is KGHDR, CDR2 SFDVKD, per germline. The V gene lost 4 bases and the J gene lost 4 bases, with 13 bases spanning the gap. The CDR3 is made up of 16 amino acids. The CDR3 reads CATSDGEGVGANVLTF. The DNA of the CDR3 is TGTGCCACCAGTGACGGAGAGGGAGTCGGGGCCAACGTCCTGACTTTC.

The rearrangement links TRBV7-8 to TRBJ2-7; no definite D call. Per germline, CDR1 SGHVS and CDR2 FQNEAQ. CDR3 size: 16 residues. The ends were cut back, 1 base at V and 1 base at J, with 14 bases in the middle. CDR3 DNA sequence: TGTGCCAGCAGCTTAGAGTTGGGCCCGCAATCCTACGAGCAGTACTTC. It is translated as CASSLELGPQSYEQYF.

This clonotype was seen ten or more times. This chain joins TRBV14 and TRBJ2-1; the D is unclear. The CDR3 is made up of 15 amino acids. CDR1 SGHDN and CDR2 FVKESK come from the germline V gene. V lost 0 bases and J 5 bases, leaving 11 bases between the germline ends. In DNA form, the CDR3 reads TGTGCCAGCAGCCAAGAGTCTGCAGCCGACAATGAGCAGTTCTTC. This gives the protein CASSQESAADNEQFF.

The J gene is TRBJ2-2, the V gene TRBV4-1, with 11 bases identical to TRBD1. Germline CDR1 MGHRA, CDR2 YSYEKL. The V segment lost 2 bases and the J segment 5 bases; nucleotides outside the gene matches: 7. The CDR3 totals 17 residues. In DNA form, the CDR3 reads TGCGCCAGCAGCCAAACCCGGGACAGGGGGATGACCGGGGAGCTGTTTTTT. The encoded protein is CASSQTRDRGMTGELFF.

The V gene is TRBV27, the J gene TRBJ2-1; 11 bases are a match to TRBD2. CDR3 size: 16 residues. From germline, CDR1 is MNHEY and CDR2 SMNVEV (reference sequence). Trimming cost V 6 bases and J 3 bases; bases outside gene matches: 7. This chain's CDR3 is CASSVGTSGFYNEQFF. The CDR3 nucleotides are TGTGCCAGCAGCGTAGGGACTAGCGGCTTCTACAATGAGCAGTTCTTC.

Only a few counts were recorded for this clonotype. V usage is TRBV20-1 and J usage is TRBJ2-2; TRBD1 agrees at 7 bases. V lost 5 bases, J lost 6 bases, and 6 bases stayed unmatched. Germline CDR1 is DFQATT and CDR2 is SNEGSKA (reference sequence). The length of the CDR3 is 13 residues. The CDR3 bases are TGCAGTGCTCAAACCCAGGGGGCCGGGGAGCTGTTTTTT. Amino acid sequence: CSAQTQGAGELFF.

The V and J genes are TRBV7-8 and TRBJ2-4; 10 positions agree with TRBD2. Germline loops: CDR1 SGHVS, CDR2 FQNEAQ. The V segment lost 5 bases and the J segment 0 bases; nucleotides outside the gene matches: 7. CDR3 size: 17 residues. CDR3 in amino acids: CASSGVSGRIAKNIQYF. The CDR3 DNA reads as TGTGCCAGCAGCGGCGTTAGCGGGAGGATAGCCAAAAACATTCAGTACTTC.

This clonotype was picked up a small number of times. The chain is built from TRBV12-3 or TRBV12-4 and TRBJ2-1, with D unresolved. Trimming removed 5 bases at V and 9 bases at J, with 11 bases between. This CDR3 has 12 residues. The CDR3, as DNA: TGTGCCAGCAGTGCGACCGGAAGTGAGCAGTTCTTC. The encoded protein is CASSATGSEQFF.

CDR3 nucleotides: TGCAGTGCTAGAGAGGCCGGTGATGGGGTCTACGAGCAGTACTTC. Protein sequence: CSAREAGDGVYEQYF. V is TRBV20-1 and J is TRBJ2-7; D not certain. The CDR3 runs 15 residues. V was trimmed by 0 bases and J by 3 bases, leaving 15 bases between them. Germline-derived CDR1 and CDR2 are DFQATT and SNEGSKA (reference sequence).

There are many counts of this clonotype. The gene calls are TRBV6-2 or TRBV6-3 and TRBJ1-2, with D uncertain. Germline values: CDR1 MNHEY, CDR2 SVGEGT. The CDR3 has 14 residues. V lost 2 bases and J lost 1, with 8 bases in between. The CDR3 protein is CASSYGQDNYGYTF. The DNA for the CDR3 is TGTGCCAGCAGTTACGGGCAGGATAACTATGGCTACACCTTC.

Many counts were recorded for this clonotype. V is TRBV12-3 or TRBV12-4 and J is TRBJ2-1; a weak D match, TRBD2 (7 bases). This CDR3 is built from 14 residues. V lost 6 bases and J lost 6, with 15 bases in between. This CDR3 reads CASSIGGGVNEQFF. The CDR3, as DNA: TGTGCCAGCAGCATAGGGGGAGGGGTCAATGAGCAGTTCTTC.

This clonotype was observed a few times. The chain carries TRBV7-9 and TRBJ2-3; 7 positions agree with TRBD2. Germline values: CDR1 SEHNR, CDR2 FQNEAQ (reference sequence). The CDR3 extends over 17 amino acids. Unmatched junction bases numbered 13, after V lost 1 base and J lost 6 bases. The CDR3 spells CASSLVASGHGGDTQYF. The CDR3 coding sequence is TGTGCCAGCAGCTTAGTGGCTAGCGGCCATGGGGGGGATACGCAGTATTTT.

This clonotype appeared many times. CDR3 sequence reads: CASRMGGDGEQFF. The CDR3 bases are TGTGCCAGCAGGATGGGAGGGGACGGTGAGCAGTTCTTC. The V and J genes are TRBV25-1 and TRBJ2-1; 7 bases align to TRBD2. Germline V gene sequence: CDR1 MGHDK, CDR2 SYGVNS. The CDR3 has 13 amino acids. Trimming at V came to 6 bases and at J to 9 bases, leaving 8 bases not matched to a gene.

This chain connects TRBV5-1 to TRBJ2-1; D is unresolved. CDR1 is SGHRS and CDR2 is YFSETQ in the germline V gene. This CDR3 spans 15 amino acids. V was shortened by 0 bases and J by 8 bases, with 15 bases between the two germline ends. The CDR3 DNA sequence: TGCGCCAGCAGCTTGGTTGGATCAGCATGGGATGAGCAGTTCTTC. Amino acids: CASSLVGSAWDEQFF.

This clonotype has just a few counts. The J gene is TRBJ2-7, the V gene TRBV20-1; TRBD2 agrees at 12 bases. The CDR3 totals 18 residues. CDR1 and CDR2 from the germline V gene are DFQATT and SNEGSKA (reference sequence). V lost 0 bases, J lost 7 bases, and 16 bases stayed unmatched. The CDR3 sequence: CSARDQLGLAGGLREQYF. DNA for the CDR3: TGCAGTGCTAGAGATCAACTTGGGCTAGCGGGAGGGCTTAGAGAGCAGTACTTC.

The CDR3: CASSNHPGELFF. The CDR3 region has the DNA TGTGCCAGTAGTAATCATCCCGGGGAGCTGTTTTTT. The chain joins TRBV19 to TRBJ2-2, with D hard to call. This CDR3 has 12 residues. Germline lookup yields CDR1 LNHDA and CDR2 SQIVND (reference sequence). The V gene lost 4 bases and the J gene lost 6 bases, with 6 bases spanning the gap.